One sample yielded the 18 T cell receptor beta chains listed below, sequenced in a study of cytomegalovirus exposure and HLA in healthy donors. Assay: immunoSEQ multiplex PCR; the TCRdb copy retains only in-frame clones and omits some. The repertoire holds some 150,000 clones, with roughly nine tenths as singletons. The sequencing sample was made of PBMCs. Receptors were obtained from a young woman in good health and CMV-seropositive.

The chain combines TRBV4-3 with TRBJ1-4, with D possibly matching TRBD1 (5 bases). This CDR3 contains 16 residues. Looked up from germline, CDR1 is LGHNA and CDR2 is YSLEER. V was trimmed by 0 bases and J by 8 bases, leaving 16 bases between them. The CDR3 DNA reads as TGCGCCAGCAGCCAAGATCTTGGCAGGGCATGGGAAAAACTGTTTTTT. Translated, it gives CASSQDLGRAWEKLFF.

The chain recombines TRBV10-1 with TRBJ2-1, with D possibly matching TRBD1 (6 bases). The V end lost 0 bases, the J end lost 4 bases, and 13 bases lay between the germline ends. This CDR3 spans 16 amino acids. Germline V gene sequence: CDR1 WNHNN, CDR2 SYGVQD (reference sequence). The CDR3 loop is CASSESLGATYNEQFF. In DNA form, the CDR3 reads TGCGCCAGCAGTGAGTCTCTGGGGGCTACATACAATGAGCAGTTCTTC.

The J gene is TRBJ1-2, the V gene TRBV28; 8 nucleotides match TRBD1. Per the germline V gene, CDR1 is MDHEN and CDR2 is SYDVKM. CDR3 length: 15 amino acids. J gave up 1 base and V 3 bases, and 4 bases lay outside the gene matches. CDR3 DNA: TGTGCCAGCAGTTTTCGCAGGGGGCGTAACTATGGCTACACCTTC. Translated, it gives CASSFRRGRNYGYTF.

V gene TRBV18 combines with J gene TRBJ2-7; the D gene is possibly TRBD1 (6 bases). Germline V gene data show CDR1 as KGHSH and CDR2 as LQKENI. V lost 5 bases, J lost 3 bases, and 17 bases lay in between. CDR3 length: 15 amino acids. The CDR3 coding sequence is TGTGCCAGCTCAAACAGGGAAGGTTCGGTCTACGAGCAGTACTTC. This sequence encodes CASSNREGSVYEQYF.

The V call is TRBV18, the J call TRBJ2-5; 14 bases fit TRBD2. Germline CDR1 reads KGHSH; CDR2 reads LQKENI. CDR3 length: 15 residues. V lost 3 bases to trimming and J lost 4 bases; unmatched junction nucleotides: 1. Here the CDR3 reads CASSPGTSGRETQYF. As DNA, the CDR3 is TGTGCCAGCTCACCGGGGACTAGCGGGAGAGAGACCCAGTACTTC.

The rearrangement joins TRBV6-1 to TRBJ1-1; 12 nucleotides agree with TRBD1. Germline-derived CDR1 and CDR2 are MNHNS and SASEGT. The CDR3 contains 15 residues. J gave up 3 bases and V 11 bases, and 10 bases lay outside the gene matches. This CDR3 is CAAAGQGASDTEAFF. The CDR3 bases are TGTGCCGCCGCGGGACAGGGGGCGTCGGACACTGAAGCTTTCTTT.

This clone has a single count. The chain links TRBV11-3 to TRBJ2-3; 9 bases map to TRBD2. The junction had 8 bases not matched to a gene; V was cut back by 0 bases and J by 4 bases. The germline CDR1 and CDR2 sequences are SGHNT and YENEEA. The CDR3 is made up of 17 amino acids. This CDR3 is CASSLDRGRAGADTQYF. CDR3 bases: TGTGCCAGCAGCTTAGATCGCGGGAGGGCCGGGGCAGATACGCAGTATTTT.

This chain uses TRBV1 with TRBJ2-5; the table's TRBD1 call for D was not verified on the DNA. TRBV1 is recorded as a pseudogene. CDR3 length: 18 amino acids. The CDR3 spells CTSSQDSGTGAGQETQYF. The CDR3 DNA reads TGCACCAGCAGCCAAGATAGCGGGACAGGGGCCGGCCAAGAGACCCAGTACTTC.

The rearrangement links TRBV5-4 to TRBJ2-3; no reliable D call. The CDR3 is made up of 14 amino acids. V was pared by 3 bases and J by 3 bases, with 11 bases between. CDR1 is SGHNT, CDR2 YYREEE, per germline (reference sequence). The CDR3 reads CASSSPLLTDTQYF. CDR3 DNA sequence: TGTGCCAGCAGCTCGCCACTACTGACAGATACGCAGTATTTT.

A single count supports this clone. CDR3 in DNA: TGCGCCAGCAGTACACAGGGAAGGGTTAATGAAAAACTGTTTTTT. Its translation is CASSTQGRVNEKLFF. This chain connects TRBV4-1 to TRBJ1-4; a weak D match, TRBD1 (6 bases). The CDR3 consists of 15 residues. Trimming left V 6 bases short and J 4 bases short, with 15 bases between. Germline V gives CDR1 MGHRA, CDR2 YSYEKL.

This chain uses TRBV29-1 with TRBJ1-1; perhaps TRBD1 as D (6 bases). The CDR3 length is 10 residues. Germline CDR1 reads SQVTM; CDR2 reads ANQGSEA. Trimming shortened V by 7 bases and J by 7 bases, and 10 bases separated the two germline ends. The DNA of the CDR3 is TGCAGCGCCTGGGACAATGAAGCTTTCTTT. Translating gives CSAWDNEAFF.

This clone has only one observation. The chain combines TRBV4-1 with TRBJ2-1; D possibly corresponds to TRBD1 (5 bases). CDR1 and CDR2 (germline): MGHRA, YSYEKL. The CDR3 runs 18 residues. Deletions cut 4 bases from V and 3 bases from J, with 22 bases between. The CDR3 is CASSPIGASLTGYNEQFF. The CDR3, as DNA: TGCGCCAGCAGCCCCATAGGGGCATCTCTGACGGGCTACAATGAGCAGTTCTTC.

As concerns this clone: Mismatch with germline at one junction end may stem from a read error. The V call is TRBV6-1, the J call TRBJ1-1; D is undetermined. Germline CDR1 reads MNHNS; CDR2 reads SASEGT. The CDR3 spans 12 residues. The chain's CDR3 is CASRTSITGAFF. The CDR3 bases are TGTGCCAGCAGGACTTCAATAACTGGAGCTTTCTTT.

The V and J genes are TRBV6-6 and TRBJ1-1, with TRBD1 matching 8 bases. Germline assignment: CDR1 MNHNY and CDR2 SVGAGI (reference sequence). V lost 6 bases, J lost 11 bases, and 8 bases stayed unmatched. The CDR3 runs to 12 residues. The CDR3 sequence: CASSRQGNYAFF. The CDR3 nucleotides are TGTGCCAGCAGCCGACAGGGGAATTACGCTTTCTTT.

The chain is built from TRBV10-1 and TRBJ2-7, with D tentatively TRBD1 (6 bases). V dropped 10 bases and J dropped 2 bases, with 15 bases sitting between them. CDR3 length: 13 amino acids. The germline gives CDR1 WNHNN, CDR2 SYGVQD (reference sequence). The CDR3 region has the DNA TGCGCCAACTACAGGGCTACCCCCTACGAGCAGTACTTC. This translates into CANYRATPYEQYF.

The J gene is TRBJ1-4, the V gene TRBV6-5; 7 positions match TRBD1. The CDR3 contains 15 residues. V was clipped by 4 bases and J by 4 bases; unmatched bases: 6. The germline CDR1 and CDR2 sequences are MNHEY and SVGAGI. CDR3 in DNA: TGTGCCAGCAGTTCCGGGACAGCTAATAATGAAAAACTGTTTTTT. Its protein product is CASSSGTANNEKLFF.

The V gene is TRBV28, the J gene TRBJ2-3, with 9 bases matching TRBD2. The CDR3 is 17 residues long. V gave up 3 bases and J gave up 5 bases; unmatched junction bases: 12. The germline V gene has CDR1 MDHEN and CDR2 SYDVKM. The CDR3 DNA reads as TGTGCCAGCAGTTTTTTAGGAGCGGGAGGCTCAGGAGATACGCAGTATTTT. The encoded protein is CASSFLGAGGSGDTQYF.

The J gene is TRBJ1-2, the V gene TRBV29-1; D not certain. The CDR3 contains 16 residues. V lost 5 bases to trimming and J lost 0 bases, with 19 bases between them. Germline V gene data show CDR1 as SQVTM and CDR2 as ANQGSEA. Written as DNA, the CDR3 is TGCAGCGTTTCCCCTCCCGAGGGAGGCGCTAACTATGGCTACACCTTC. As protein: CSVSPPEGGANYGYTF. The full variable domain, completed using reference TRBV29-1 and TRBJ1-2, is SAVISQKPSRDICQRGTSLTIQCQVDSQVTMMFWYRQQPGQSLTLIATANQGSEATYESGFVIDKFPISRPNLTFSTLTVSNMSPEDSSIYLCSVSPPEGGANYGYTFGSGTRLTVV.